This T cell receptor (beta chain) was captured by sequencing in a study of control samples from healthy donors and cancer patients. Clones were read by immunoSEQ multiplex PCR, and TCRdb kept only the in-frame ones, dropping some. The data hold about 200,000 clones, with about nine tenths observed a single time. This receptor was taken from a man aged 25 to 40 in good health. Input material: blood.

The CDR3 sequence is CASSLARGQGAGYTF. In DNA, the CDR3 is TGTGCCAGCAGCTTAGCGCGGGGACAGGGCGCTGGCTACACCTTC. The chain employs TRBV7-2 and TRBJ1-2; 9 positions match TRBD1. V shed 0 bases, J shed 7 bases, and the junction held 6 bases outside the gene matches. This CDR3 region has 15 residues. The V gene's germline CDR1 is SGHTA and CDR2 FQGNSA.